The present entry profiles one T cell receptor (beta chain) with its context. This sample is drawn from a study of preoperative IRX-2 immunotherapy in early breast cancer. Trimming removed 8 bases from V and 4 bases from J; junction bases left unmatched: 5. From germline, CDR1 is MNHGY and CDR2 SAAAGT. The CDR3 is made up of 13 amino acids. Documented treatment: preoperative locoregional IRX-2 cytokine immunotherapy. Repertoires were generated with immunoSEQ multiplex PCR, while TCRdb's copy carries only in-frame clones and drops some. The repertoire consists of 40,000 to 50,000 clones, with approximately 80% occurring once and the leading ten covering approximately 1.1%.

V is TRBV6-8 and J is TRBJ2-3, with 8 bases identical to TRBD1. Specimen: tumor tissue, collected after IRX-2 immunotherapy. The sequence was obtained from a human donor with breast cancer. This CDR3 reads CASRTGRADTQYF. The CDR3 bases are TGTGCCAGCCGGACAGGGCGGGCAGATACGCAGTATTTT.